These T cell receptor beta chains were read from a single sample in a study of T cell responses to AZD1222 COVID-19 vaccine. Only in-frame clones appear in the TCRdb table, and some are missing; sequencing was by immunoSEQ multiplex PCR. The sample yields about 170,000 clones, just under 95% seen once. The sample in question was peripheral blood, obtained on day 0 of AZD1222 vaccination. Receptor source: an adult in good health. CDR3s include the opening cysteine and the closing phenylalanine or tryptophan. Fields, in order: J gene, D gene, V gene, clone size, CDR3 DNA, CDR3 protein. The D gene is left open where the match is weak. Size values are once, few and many counts, or a class for expanded clones, and some rows have none.

TRBJ2-5,TRBD1,TRBV5-6,-,TGTGCCAGCAGCCCGGGACAGGGGGCGAAAGAGACCCAGTACTTC,CASSPGQGAKETQYF
TRBJ2-3,TRBD2,TRBV7-8,-,TGTGCCAGCCGCCGGGGGAGGGCTACAGATACGCAGTATTTT,CASRRGRATDTQYF
TRBJ1-1,TRBD1,TRBV5-1,-,TGCGCCAGCAGCCACGGGACAGGGGGTACTGAAGCTTTCTTT,CASSHGTGGTEAFF
TRBJ1-5,TRBD1,TRBV5-6,-,TGTGCCAGCAGCCCCGGACAGGGCAATCAGCCCCAGCATTTT,CASSPGQGNQPQHF
TRBJ1-6,-,TRBV7-6,-,TGTGCCAGCAGCTTAAGCGTCACTCCGGGGCCGGGGGGATCACCCCTCCACTTT,CASSLSVTPGPGGSPLHF
TRBJ1-6,-,TRBV30,-,TGTGCCTGGAGTGGACCACCTTATTCACCCCTCCACTTT,CAWSGPPYSPLHF
TRBJ1-1,TRBD1,TRBV11-2,-,TGTGCCAGCAGCTTATCGGGACAGGGCGTGGGGGCTTTCTTT,CASSLSGQGVGAFF
TRBJ1-3,-,TRBV28,-,TGTGCCAGCAGTTTTGGAGGGTACTCTGGAAACACCATATATTTT,CASSFGGYSGNTIYF
TRBJ2-5,TRBD2,TRBV5-1,-,TGCGCCAGCAGCTTGATGGGCGGGAGCGGGGAGACCCAGTACTTC,CASSLMGGSGETQYF
TRBJ1-6,-,TRBV6-5,-,TGTGCCAGCAGTTACGTCCCCGGACCCCTCCACTTT,CASSYVPGPLHF
TRBJ2-7,TRBD1,TRBV2,-,TGTGCCAGCAGCGTGGACAGGGGGCGATCCTACGAGCAGTACTTC,CASSVDRGRSYEQYF
TRBJ2-2,-,TRBV18,-,TGTGCCAGCTCACCATACCATACCATAGACCCAAACACCGGGGAGCTGTTTTTT,CASSPYHTIDPNTGELFF
TRBJ1-5,-,TRBV5-1,once,TGCGCCAGCAGCTTGGACACGGGTGGGCAGCCCCAGCATTTT,CASSLDTGGQPQHF
TRBJ1-2,-,TRBV2,once,TGTGCCAGCAGTGACTCTGGCTACACCTTC,CASSDSGYTF
TRBJ2-3,TRBD2,TRBV6-5,once,TGTGCCAGCAGTTGGACTAGCGGGGGGCCCACAGATACGCAGTATTTT,CASSWTSGGPTDTQYF
TRBJ2-1,-,TRBV6-5,-,TGTGCCAGCAAGGGGACTCTCTCCTACAATGAGCAGTTCTTC,CASKGTLSYNEQFF
TRBJ2-4,TRBD2,TRBV10-2,once,TGCGCCAGCAGCACTAGCGTACTCCTAGCCAAAAACATTCAGTACTTC,CASSTSVLLAKNIQYF
TRBJ2-7,-,TRBV5-1,-,TGCGCCAGCAGCTTAGGAGGACCAGCTAAATCCTACGAGCAGTACTTC,CASSLGGPAKSYEQYF
TRBJ1-6,TRBD1,TRBV18,-,TGTGCCAGCTCACCTCCCGGGACAGGTGTATCGGGTAATTCACCCCTCCACTTT,CASSPPGTGVSGNSPLHF
TRBJ1-1,TRBD1,TRBV4-3,-,TGCGCCAGCAGCCAATCTCGACAGGGGGCGCGGAACACTGAAGCTTTCTTT,CASSQSRQGARNTEAFF
TRBJ2-2,-,TRBV11-3,-,TGTGCCAGCAGCTTAAGGGCCAACACCGGGGAGCTGTTTTTT,CASSLRANTGELFF
TRBJ1-4,-,TRBV7-6,-,TGTGCCAGCAGCGAAACCCTACAGGCAGCTAATGAAAAACTGTTTTTT,CASSETLQAANEKLFF
TRBJ1-1,-,TRBV3-1/TRBV3-2,-,TGTGCCAGCAGCCGAGGGAGGAGGAACACTGAAGCTTTCTTT,CASSRGRRNTEAFF
TRBJ2-1,-,TRBV7-9,-,TGTGCCAGCAGCCCCCCCCCGTCCACAGGGAACTACAATGAGCAGTTCTTC,CASSPPPSTGNYNEQFF
TRBJ2-1,-,TRBV11-3,-,TGTGCCAGCAGCTTAAGTTCAAGCTCCTACAATGAGCAGTTCTTC,CASSLSSSSYNEQFF
TRBJ1-5,-,TRBV18,-,TGTGCCAGCTCTTCGAATGAGCCAGGGGCCCGCAATCAGCCCCAGCATTTT,CASSSNEPGARNQPQHF
TRBJ1-4,-,TRBV7-6,-,TGTGCCAGCAGCCCCCAGCAGGGTGGGAATGAAAAACTGTTTTTT,CASSPQQGGNEKLFF
TRBJ2-1,-,TRBV27,-,TGTGCCAGCAGTTTAAGCCCTTCCGGGGTAAGTGAGCAGTTCTTC,CASSLSPSGVSEQFF
TRBJ2-3,-,TRBV4-1,-,TGCGCCAGCAGCCAAGAGTGGCAGGGCGCAGATACGCAGTATTTT,CASSQEWQGADTQYF
TRBJ1-3,-,TRBV9,-,TGTGCCAGCAGCGTAGGGGGCGCGGGAAACACCATATATTTT,CASSVGGAGNTIYF
TRBJ2-7,-,TRBV6-2/TRBV6-3,-,TGTGCCAGCAGTTATGGGCAGACCTACGAGCAGTACTTC,CASSYGQTYEQYF
TRBJ2-7,-,TRBV12-5,-,TGTGCTAGTGGTTTGGTAGGTCCGGGATACCCCTACGAGCAGTACTTC,CASGLVGPGYPYEQYF
TRBJ1-5,TRBD1,TRBV19,-,TGTGCCAGTAGTGGGACAGTTTATCAGCCCCAGCATTTT,CASSGTVYQPQHF
TRBJ1-1,-,TRBV10-3,few,TGTGCCATCACTCGGGACCCTGGAACAGTCGCTGAAGCTTTCTTT,CAITRDPGTVAEAFF
TRBJ1-2,-,TRBV29-1,-,TGCAGCGCAGTTGTTAATGTTGCAGTTCGCTATGGCTACACCTTC,CSAVVNVAVRYGYTF
TRBJ1-4,-,TRBV30,-,TGTGCCTGGAGTGCTGGGCAGAATGAAAAACTGTTTTTT,CAWSAGQNEKLFF
TRBJ2-1,-,TRBV7-9,once,TGTGCCAGCAGCTTGTTAGCGATTAAGCAGTTCTTC,CASSLLAIKQFF
TRBJ1-2,-,TRBV19,once,TGTGCCAGTAGTCCGATAGAGGGGGGCGACTATGGCTACACCTTC,CASSPIEGGDYGYTF
TRBJ2-2,TRBD1,TRBV6-5,-,TGTGCCAGCAACAAACAGGGGGCCGGGGAGCTGTTTTTT,CASNKQGAGELFF
TRBJ1-2,-,TRBV6-1,-,TGTGCCAGCAGTGAATATCCGGGGACGCGCGGCTACACCTTC,CASSEYPGTRGYTF
TRBJ1-6,-,TRBV30,-,TGTGCCTGGAGTGGCGGGGTAGGGAATTCACCCCTCCACTTT,CAWSGGVGNSPLHF
TRBJ1-2,-,TRBV19,-,TGTGCCAGTAGACCTACAGGAGCCCAAATCACCGGCTACACCTTC,CASRPTGAQITGYTF
TRBJ2-3,-,TRBV3-1/TRBV3-2,-,TGTGCCAGCAGCCAAGATCGGCATACGCAGTATTTT,CASSQDRHTQYF
TRBJ2-6,-,TRBV12-5,-,TGTGCTAGCGGTAGCTCTGGGGCCAACGTCCTGACTTTC,CASGSSGANVLTF
TRBJ2-5,-,TRBV18,-,TGTGCCAGCTCACCACGTGCCGACCAAGAGACCCAGTACTTC,CASSPRADQETQYF
TRBJ1-2,-,TRBV10-2,-,TGCGCCAGCAGTGGAGTCTTCAACTATGGCTACACCTTC,CASSGVFNYGYTF
TRBJ2-1,-,TRBV2,-,TGTGCCAGCAGTGAGCAGGGGGACTCATACAATGAGCAGTTCTTC,CASSEQGDSYNEQFF
TRBJ1-3,-,TRBV19,once,TGTGCCAGTAGCCGGGACGCCGGCTCTGGAAACACCATATATTTT,CASSRDAGSGNTIYF
TRBJ2-1,-,TRBV5-1,-,TGCGCCAGCAGCTTGGGTTCCCTCTCCTACAATGAGCAGTTCTTC,CASSLGSLSYNEQFF
TRBJ1-5,TRBD1,TRBV27,-,TGTGCCAGCAGTCCCATGGGGGACAGGGGGAGATGGAGCAATCAGCCCCAGCATTTT,CASSPMGDRGRWSNQPQHF
TRBJ2-1,-,TRBV4-1,-,TGCGCCAGCAGCCCATCCAGCGAGCCAAACAATGAGCAGTTCTTC,CASSPSSEPNNEQFF
TRBJ2-3,-,TRBV3-1/TRBV3-2,-,TGTGCCAGCAGCCGAGGCACAGATACGCAGTATTTT,CASSRGTDTQYF
TRBJ2-7,-,TRBV6-2/TRBV6-3,-,TGTGCCAGCAGTTACCCACAGGGTTTCGCCCTAACCTACGAGCAGTACTTC,CASSYPQGFALTYEQYF
TRBJ1-6,-,TRBV6-5,-,TGTGCCAGCAGTTATAGGGATGGGGAATCACCCCTCCACTTT,CASSYRDGESPLHF
TRBJ1-2,-,TRBV3-1/TRBV3-2,-,TGTGCCAGCAGCCAAGACTTCCAGGCCTCCCTCTATGGCTACACCTTC,CASSQDFQASLYGYTF
TRBJ2-7,-,TRBV10-2,-,TGCGCCAGCAGTGGAGGTGGCGAGCAGTACTTC,CASSGGGEQYF
TRBJ1-5,-,TRBV19,-,TGTGCCAGTAGTATTAGTCTATCGGGCAATCAGCCCCAGCATTTT,CASSISLSGNQPQHF
TRBJ2-3,TRBD2,TRBV6-4,few,TGTGCCAGCAGTGACTCTGCTAGCGGGGGCACAGATACGCAGTATTTT,CASSDSASGGTDTQYF
TRBJ2-1,TRBD2,TRBV4-1,once,TGCGCCAGCAGCCCCCCCAGGCGGGAGACATACAATGAGCAGTTCTTC,CASSPPRRETYNEQFF
TRBJ2-5,-,TRBV6-5,-,TGTGCCAGCAGCCGGGACTTCGGAGGAGAGACCCAGTACTTC,CASSRDFGGETQYF